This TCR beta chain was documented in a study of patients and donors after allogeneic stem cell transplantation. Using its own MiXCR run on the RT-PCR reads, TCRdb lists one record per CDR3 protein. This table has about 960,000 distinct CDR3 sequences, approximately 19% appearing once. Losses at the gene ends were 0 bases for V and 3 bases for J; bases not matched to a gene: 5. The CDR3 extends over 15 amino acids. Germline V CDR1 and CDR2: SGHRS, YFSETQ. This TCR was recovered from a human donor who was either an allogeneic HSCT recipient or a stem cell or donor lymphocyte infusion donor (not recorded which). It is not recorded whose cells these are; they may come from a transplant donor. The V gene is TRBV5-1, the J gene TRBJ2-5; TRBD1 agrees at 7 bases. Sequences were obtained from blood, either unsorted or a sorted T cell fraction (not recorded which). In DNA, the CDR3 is TGCGCCAGCAGCTTGGAGGGGGCTTGGGAAGAGACCCAGTACTTC. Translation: CASSLEGAWEETQYF.